This T cell receptor (beta chain) appears in the sequencing data of a study of blood T cells in healthy people across ages. For the study at large: Researchers report that template switching captured about one barcoded beta molecule per two T cells. Study-level findings and limits: Per million T cells, TCR beta diversity dropped about linearly as age rose.

V shed 0 bases, J shed 3 bases, and the junction held 5 bases outside the gene matches. The CDR3 runs to 16 residues. Germline V CDR1 and CDR2: MGHDK, SYGVNS. With respect to this clonotype: Its specificity is not known.

Combining a sample-barcoded 5' primer with a J-beta primer mix, a second PCR ran for about 7 to 11 cycles. Tagging of each cDNA molecule was performed by a template-switch adaptor with 12 random nucleotides. TCRdb fed the 5' RACE reads into MiXCR, producing one record per CDR3 protein. The sample carries over 700,000 distinct CDR3 sequences, about 55% recorded once. This sequence was found in a man aged 80 or over in good health. The source material was blood. The rearrangement uses TRBV25-1 and TRBJ2-1; 7 bases match TRBD1. In nucleotides, the CDR3 is TGTGCCAGCAGTGAATATATGGGGACAGACTACAATGAGCAGTTCTTC. Protein product: CASSEYMGTDYNEQFF.